These T cell receptor beta chains were read from a single sample in a study of T cells in Graves' hyperthyroidism and ophthalmopathy. TCRdb fed the multiplex PCR reads into MiXCR, producing one record per CDR3 protein. Of about 610,000 distinct CDR3 sequences listed, 14% to 15% are singletons. The sample comprised blood. These receptors were collected from a woman between 40 and 55 years old with Graves' ophthalmopathy. Both conserved end residues are part of each CDR3. D genes are given only for firm matches. Clone size, where shown, is once, few, many, or a class for clones that have expanded.

>TRBV19|many|NA|TRBJ1-2
CASTERGYGYTF
TGTGCCAGTACCGAAAGGGGGTATGGCTACACCTTC
>TRBV10-3|NA|NA|TRBJ1-5
CASQMQGRDQPQHF
TGTGCCTCGCAGATGCAGGGTAGGGATCAGCCCCAGCATTTT
>TRBV12-3/TRBV12-4|many|NA|TRBJ2-7
CASSKGLNEQYF
TGTGCCAGCAGTAAGGGACTGAACGAGCAGTACTTC
>TRBV5-1|many|NA|TRBJ1-2
CASSLVSGTYGYTF
TGCGCCAGCAGCTTGGTCTCAGGAACTTATGGCTACACCTTC
>TRBV28|NA|NA|TRBJ2-4
CASSLVGEENIQYF
TGTGCCAGCAGTTTAGTTGGGGAGGAAAACATTCAGTACTTC
>TRBV9|many|TRBD1|TRBJ2-5
CASSTGQGVRETQYF
TGTGCCAGCAGCACGGGACAGGGGGTACGGGAGACCCAGTACTTC
>TRBV18|NA|TRBD1|TRBJ1-1
CASSPGTGARNTEAFF
TGTGCCAGCTCACCGGGGACAGGGGCCCGGAACACTGAAGCTTTCTTT
>TRBV7-8|many|NA|TRBJ2-7
CASSQDRFSTYEQYF
TGTGCCAGCAGCCAGGACAGATTTTCAACCTACGAGCAGTACTTC
>TRBV14|few|NA|TRBJ2-5
CASSQLGQETQYF
TGTGCCAGCAGCCAACTAGGACAAGAGACCCAGTACTTC
>TRBV5-4|many|NA|TRBJ2-5
CASSFIGELQETQYF
TGTGCCAGCAGCTTTATAGGGGAACTTCAAGAGACCCAGTACTTC